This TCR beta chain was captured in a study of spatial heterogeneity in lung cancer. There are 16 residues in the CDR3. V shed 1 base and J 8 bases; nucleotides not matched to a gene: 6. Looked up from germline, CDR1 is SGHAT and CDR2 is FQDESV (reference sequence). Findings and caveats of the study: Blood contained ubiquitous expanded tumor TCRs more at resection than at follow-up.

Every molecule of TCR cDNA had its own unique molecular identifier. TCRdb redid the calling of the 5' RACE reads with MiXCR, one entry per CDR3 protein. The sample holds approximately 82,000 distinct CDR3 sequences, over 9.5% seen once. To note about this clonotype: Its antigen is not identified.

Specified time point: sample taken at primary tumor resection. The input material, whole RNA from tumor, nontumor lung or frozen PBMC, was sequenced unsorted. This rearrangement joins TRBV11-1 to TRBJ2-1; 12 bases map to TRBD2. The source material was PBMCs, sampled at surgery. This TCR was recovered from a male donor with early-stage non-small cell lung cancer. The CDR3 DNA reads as TGTGCCAGCAGCTTAGGACTAGCGGGAGTTTTCCATGAGCAGTTCTTC. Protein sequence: CASSLGLAGVFHEQFF.